Listed below are T cell receptor beta chains from one sample, sequenced in a study of blood T cell repertoires in COVID-19. Method: immunoSEQ multiplex PCR; TCRdb's copy keeps in-frame clones and lacks some. In the table there are nearly 110,000 clones, 84% of which are singletons. The sequencing sample was made of peripheral blood. Receptors were obtained from a human donor in a cohort sampled during active COVID-19. Both conserved end residues are part of each CDR3. D genes are given only for firm matches. Some rows mark clone size as missing; the rest say once, few, many or name a class of expanded clone.

NA	TRBV7-9	TRBJ2-1	TRBD1	TGTGCCAGCACTCACTCCGGGACAGGGAATTACAATGAGCAGTTCTTC	CASTHSGTGNYNEQFF
NA	TRBV24-1	TRBJ1-5	NA	TGTGCCACCAGTGCCGGCAGGGATAATCAGCCCCAGCATTTT	CATSAGRDNQPQHF
NA	TRBV19	TRBJ1-5	NA	TGTGCCAGTAGTATCACGAGCGGGCGCCAGCCCCAGCATTTT	CASSITSGRQPQHF
NA	TRBV5-5	TRBJ1-2	NA	TGTGCCAGCAGCTTGGCGCTTCTGGGCCGGGAAGGCTACACCTTC	CASSLALLGREGYTF
once	TRBV7-8	TRBJ2-1	NA	TGTGCCAGCAGCTTAGTCCAGGGTTTGAACAATGAGCAGTTCTTC	CASSLVQGLNNEQFF
NA	TRBV6-1	TRBJ1-1	NA	TGTGCCAGCAGTGACATGACAGCTGAAGCTTTCTTT	CASSDMTAEAFF
NA	TRBV6-6	TRBJ1-3	NA	TGTGCCAGCAGTTACCTAGGCACCATATATTTT	CASSYLGTIYF
NA	TRBV11-2	TRBJ2-1	NA	TGTGCCAGCAGCTTAGATCGAGGGAGAGAGCAGTTCTTC	CASSLDRGREQFF
NA	TRBV28	TRBJ2-3	NA	TGTGCCAGCAGTCAGGGTTTCGGCACAGATACGCAGTATTTT	CASSQGFGTDTQYF
few	TRBV9	TRBJ2-1	NA	TGTGCCAGCAGCGTCTCTCCGGGGAACAATGAGCAGTTCTTC	CASSVSPGNNEQFF
NA	TRBV5-4	TRBJ1-1	TRBD1	TGTGCCAGCAGCCCCGGGACAGGGGGCCCGAACACTGAAGCTTTCTTT	CASSPGTGGPNTEAFF
NA	TRBV2	TRBJ2-1	NA	TGTGCCAGCAGTGCTGGTTCCCGGGATTACAATGAGCAGTTCTTC	CASSAGSRDYNEQFF
NA	TRBV5-6	TRBJ2-3	TRBD1	TGTGCCAGCAGCTTGGCCTTATGGGCAGGGGGCGGCGATACGCAGTATTTT	CASSLALWAGGGDTQYF
NA	TRBV2	TRBJ1-2	NA	TGTGCCAGCAGTGAGGGGCCGGTCTCTAACTATGGCTACACCTTC	CASSEGPVSNYGYTF
NA	TRBV10-3	TRBJ1-2	TRBD1	TGTGCCGGGACAGGGGGAAGCTATGGCTACACCTTC	CAGTGGSYGYTF
few	TRBV6-5	TRBJ1-2	NA	TGTGCCAGCAGTTACTCCGTCGGGGGGCCCGATGGCTACACCTTC	CASSYSVGGPDGYTF
NA	TRBV5-6	TRBJ2-1	TRBD1	TGTGCCAGCAGCTGGGGACAGGAGCCGTTCTTC	CASSWGQEPFF
NA	TRBV11-2	TRBJ2-7	TRBD2	TGTGCCAGCAGCCCCGCAACTAGCGCGGCCTACGAGCAGTACTTC	CASSPATSAAYEQYF
NA	TRBV6-5	TRBJ1-6	NA	TGTGCCAGCAGTTACTCGGCAGGGGTGGATTCACCCCTCCACTTT	CASSYSAGVDSPLHF
NA	TRBV13	TRBJ2-7	TRBD2	TGTGCCAGCAGCTCCGGAGCAAGCGGGATCAGCGAGCAGTACTTC	CASSSGASGISEQYF
NA	TRBV6-5	TRBJ1-6	NA	TGTGCCAGCAGGAGCCGGGACATCGGTTATTCACCCCTCCACTTT	CASRSRDIGYSPLHF
few	TRBV29-1	TRBJ2-1	NA	TGCAGCGTTGAGAAGGGGGATAATGAGCAGTTCTTC	CSVEKGDNEQFF
NA	TRBV19	TRBJ2-1	TRBD2	TGTGCCAGTAGTAGAACTAGCGGGAGGGATAATGAGCAGTTCTTC	CASSRTSGRDNEQFF
NA	TRBV18	TRBJ2-2	NA	TGTGCCAGCTCACCATTCCCAGGGTATCAAGACACCGGGGAGCTGTTTTTT	CASSPFPGYQDTGELFF
NA	TRBV3-1/TRBV3-2	TRBJ2-7	NA	TGTGCCAGCAGCCACCACGCCGCGGCCTACGAGCAGTACTTC	CASSHHAAAYEQYF
once	TRBV19	TRBJ2-2	TRBD1	TGTGCCAGTAGTATAGGACAGGGGTGGACCGGGGAGCTGTTTTTT	CASSIGQGWTGELFF
NA	TRBV5-1	TRBJ1-4	NA	TGCGCCAGCAGCTCCGGGACTAGGGGTGAAAAACTGTTTTTT	CASSSGTRGEKLFF
NA	TRBV2	TRBJ1-3	NA	TGTGCCAGCAGTTCCCAGGGAAGTGGGGGAAACACCATATATTTT	CASSSQGSGGNTIYF
NA	TRBV5-5	TRBJ2-1	NA	TGTGCCAGCAGCTTGTCATCAACGGCTACACTGGGGCAGGGCCAGCAGTTCTTC	CASSLSSTATLGQGQQFF
NA	TRBV3-1/TRBV3-2	TRBJ2-5	TRBD2	TGTGCCAGCAGCCTCAGCGGGAGCCGCGAGACCCAGTACTTC	CASSLSGSRETQYF
NA	TRBV5-1	TRBJ2-6	TRBD2	TGCGCCAGCAGCTTGTCCGGGGGGAAACGTCCCGAGGTAACCTCTGGGGCCAACGTCCTGACTTTC	CASSLSGGKRPEVTSGANVLTF
NA	TRBV5-4	TRBJ2-2	TRBD2	TGTGCCAGCAGCCACGCCCCGGGGACTAGCGGACACACCGGGGAGCTGTTTTTT	CASSHAPGTSGHTGELFF
NA	TRBV14	TRBJ1-1	NA	TGTGCCAGCAGCCAATCGGCCGCGGGGACCTCTGAAGCTTTCTTT	CASSQSAAGTSEAFF
few	TRBV27	TRBJ1-1	TRBD1	TGTGCCAGCATTACTTCGATGCGGACAGGAATGAACACTGAAGCTTTCTTT	CASITSMRTGMNTEAFF
NA	TRBV5-1	TRBJ2-3	NA	TGCGCCAGCAGCTTGTTTCTCACAGATACGCAGTATTTT	CASSLFLTDTQYF
NA	TRBV4-3	TRBJ1-5	TRBD1	TGCGCCAGCAGCTTCGGACAGGGAACTCAGCCCCAGCATTTT	CASSFGQGTQPQHF
NA	TRBV19	TRBJ1-2	NA	TGTGCCAGTAGGGGAGATGTAAGGTTTGGCTACACCTTC	CASRGDVRFGYTF
NA	TRBV10-3	TRBJ1-1	NA	TGTGCCACCAAGGGGGTTTCGGACACTGAAGCTTTCTTT	CATKGVSDTEAFF
once	TRBV11-2	TRBJ2-6	TRBD2	TGTGCCAGCAGCCCCCCGGGAGGGGGCTCTGGGGCCAACGTCCTGACTTTC	CASSPPGGGSGANVLTF
NA	TRBV4-1	TRBJ2-7	NA	TGCGCCAGCAGCCAAGAATGGAGCTCCTACGAGCAGTACTTC	CASSQEWSSYEQYF
once	TRBV7-9	TRBJ2-1	NA	TGTGCCAGCAGCTTAGGACAGCACTACAATGAGCAGTTCTTC	CASSLGQHYNEQFF
NA	TRBV10-3	TRBJ2-7	NA	TGTGCCATCAGGGACCAGGGGGAGCAGTACTTC	CAIRDQGEQYF
NA	TRBV24-1	TRBJ2-2	NA	TGTGCCACCATGGGACAGAACACCGGGGAGCTGTTTTTT	CATMGQNTGELFF
NA	TRBV10-3	TRBJ1-2	NA	TGTGCCATCAGTGAGTCGGTCAGGGAAGGTGGCTACACCTTC	CAISESVREGGYTF
NA	TRBV5-1	TRBJ2-6	NA	TGCGCCAGCAGCTTGAGGCCCAGGACAGGGGCCAACGTCCTGACTTTC	CASSLRPRTGANVLTF
NA	TRBV9	TRBJ1-3	NA	TGTGCCAGCAGCGGTTTATTGGGGCGCCCAGGAAACACCATATATTTT	CASSGLLGRPGNTIYF
NA	TRBV28	TRBJ2-2	TRBD1	TGTGCCAGCAAGGCACCGACAGGGGGCGCAAACACCGGGGAGCTGTTTTTT	CASKAPTGGANTGELFF
NA	TRBV24-1	TRBJ1-2	TRBD1	TGTGCCACCAGTCCGGGACAGCCCTATGGCTACACCTTC	CATSPGQPYGYTF
many	TRBV18	TRBJ1-2	TRBD1	TGTGCCAGCTCACGATCCCCGACAGGGGAGGGGAGCTATGGCTACACCTTC	CASSRSPTGEGSYGYTF
NA	TRBV27	TRBJ2-5	NA	TGTGCCAGCAGTTTGAAAGTTTCGCGGGAGACCCAGTACTTC	CASSLKVSRETQYF
NA	TRBV5-1	TRBJ2-5	NA	TGCGCCAGCAGCTTGGTCCCCCCTCAGGCGGGGTCGTACCAAGAGACCCAGTACTTC	CASSLVPPQAGSYQETQYF
few	TRBV2	TRBJ1-5	TRBD1	TGTGCCAGCAGTCCCCAGGGGGATATGTTGCCCCAGCATTTT	CASSPQGDMLPQHF
NA	TRBV10-3	TRBJ1-2	TRBD1	TGTGCCATCAGTCCCGGACAGGGGGCGGGCTATGGCTACACCTTC	CAISPGQGAGYGYTF
NA	TRBV7-8	TRBJ2-2	NA	TGTGCCAGCAGCTCTCGTGGGAGGAGCACCGGGGAGCTGTTTTTT	CASSSRGRSTGELFF
once	TRBV4-1	TRBJ2-5	TRBD1	TGCGCCAGCAGCCAAGCGACAGGACAGGGGGCAGAGACCCAGTACTTC	CASSQATGQGAETQYF
NA	TRBV3-1/TRBV3-2	TRBJ1-1	NA	TGTGCCAGCAGCCAACCAGACACTGAAGCTTTCTTT	CASSQPDTEAFF